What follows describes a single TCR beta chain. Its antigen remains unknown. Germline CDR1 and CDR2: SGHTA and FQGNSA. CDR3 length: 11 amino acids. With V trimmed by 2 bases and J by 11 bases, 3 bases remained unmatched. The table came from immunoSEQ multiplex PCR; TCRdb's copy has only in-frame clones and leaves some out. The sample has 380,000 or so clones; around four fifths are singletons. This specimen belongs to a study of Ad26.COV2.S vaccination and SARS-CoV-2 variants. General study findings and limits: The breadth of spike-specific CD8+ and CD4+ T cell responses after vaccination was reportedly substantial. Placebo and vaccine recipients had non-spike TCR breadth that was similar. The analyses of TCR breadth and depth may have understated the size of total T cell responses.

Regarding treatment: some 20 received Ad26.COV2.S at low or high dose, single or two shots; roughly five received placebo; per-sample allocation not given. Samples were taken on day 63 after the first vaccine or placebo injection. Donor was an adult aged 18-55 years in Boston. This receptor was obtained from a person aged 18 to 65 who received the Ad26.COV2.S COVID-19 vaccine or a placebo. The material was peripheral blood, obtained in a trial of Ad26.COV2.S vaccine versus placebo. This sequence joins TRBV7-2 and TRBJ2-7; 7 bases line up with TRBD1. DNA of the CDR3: TGTGCCAGCAGCTTACCGGGACAGAAGTACTTC. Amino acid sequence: CASSLPGQKYF.